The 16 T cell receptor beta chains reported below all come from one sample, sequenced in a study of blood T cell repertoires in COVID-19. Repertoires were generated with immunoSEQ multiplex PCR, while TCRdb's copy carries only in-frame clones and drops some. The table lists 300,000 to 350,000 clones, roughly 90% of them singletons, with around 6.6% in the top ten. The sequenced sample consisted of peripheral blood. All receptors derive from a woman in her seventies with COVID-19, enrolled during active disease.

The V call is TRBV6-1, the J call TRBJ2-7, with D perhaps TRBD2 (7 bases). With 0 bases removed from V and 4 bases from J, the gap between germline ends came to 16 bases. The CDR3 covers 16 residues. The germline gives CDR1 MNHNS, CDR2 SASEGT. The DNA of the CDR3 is TGTGCCAGCAGTGAAGCGCGGGGGCACGCTACGTACGAGCAGTACTTC. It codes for CASSEARGHATYEQYF.

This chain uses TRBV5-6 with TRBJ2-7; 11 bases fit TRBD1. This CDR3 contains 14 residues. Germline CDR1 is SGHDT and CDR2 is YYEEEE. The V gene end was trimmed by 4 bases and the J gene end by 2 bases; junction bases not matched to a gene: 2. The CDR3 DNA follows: TGTGCCAGCAGCGCGGGACAGGGGGCCTACGAGCAGTACTTC. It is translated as CASSAGQGAYEQYF.

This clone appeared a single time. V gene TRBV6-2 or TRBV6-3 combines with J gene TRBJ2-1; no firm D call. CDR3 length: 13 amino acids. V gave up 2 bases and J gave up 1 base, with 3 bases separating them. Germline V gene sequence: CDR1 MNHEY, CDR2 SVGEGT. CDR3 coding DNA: TGTGCCAGCAGTTACACTTCCTACAATGAGCAGTTCTTC. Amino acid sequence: CASSYTSYNEQFF.

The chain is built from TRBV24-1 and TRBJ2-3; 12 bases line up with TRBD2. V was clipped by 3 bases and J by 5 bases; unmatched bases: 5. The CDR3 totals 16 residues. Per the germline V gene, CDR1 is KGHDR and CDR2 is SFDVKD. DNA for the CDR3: TGTGCCACCAGTGATAGACTAGCGGGGGTGGAAGATACGCAGTATTTT. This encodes CATSDRLAGVEDTQYF.

The chain's CDR3 is CSVVTGGDRSYGYTF. The DNA of the CDR3 is TGCAGCGTTGTAACTGGTGGGGACAGGTCGTATGGCTACACCTTC. This chain links TRBV29-1 with TRBJ1-2, with 8 bases that match TRBD1. Losses at the gene ends were 4 bases for V and 5 bases for J; bases not matched to a gene: 12. Germline loops: CDR1 SQVTM, CDR2 ANQGSEA. CDR3 length equals 15 residues.

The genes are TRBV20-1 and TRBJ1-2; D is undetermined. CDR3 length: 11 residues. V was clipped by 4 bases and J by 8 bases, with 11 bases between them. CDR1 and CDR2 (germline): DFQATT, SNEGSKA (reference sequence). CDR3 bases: TGCAGTGCTACCGGGGAAGGGGGCTACACCTTC. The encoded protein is CSATGEGGYTF.

DNA for the CDR3: TGCGCCAGCAGTCGCGGGGGGGCTGGCGGGGAGCTGTTTTTT. Translation: CASSRGGAGGELFF. V and J are TRBV10-2 and TRBJ2-2; 9 nucleotides agree with TRBD2. The V and J ends lost 5 bases and 7 bases, in that order; junction bases with no gene match: 5. The CDR3 loop spans 14 amino acids. Germline loops: CDR1 WSHSY, CDR2 SAAADI.

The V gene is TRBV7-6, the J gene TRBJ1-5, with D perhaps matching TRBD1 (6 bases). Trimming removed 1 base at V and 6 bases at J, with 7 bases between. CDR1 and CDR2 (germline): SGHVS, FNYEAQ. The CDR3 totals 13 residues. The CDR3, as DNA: TGTGCCAGCAGCTTAGACAGGGCTCAGCCCCAGCATTTT. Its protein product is CASSLDRAQPQHF.

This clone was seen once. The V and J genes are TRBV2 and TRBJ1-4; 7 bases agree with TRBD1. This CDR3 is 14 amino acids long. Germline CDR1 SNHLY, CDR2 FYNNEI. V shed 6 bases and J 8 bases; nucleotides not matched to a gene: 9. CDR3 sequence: CASSRQGSSEKLFF. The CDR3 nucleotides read TGTGCCAGCAGCCGACAGGGATCATCGGAAAAACTGTTTTTT.

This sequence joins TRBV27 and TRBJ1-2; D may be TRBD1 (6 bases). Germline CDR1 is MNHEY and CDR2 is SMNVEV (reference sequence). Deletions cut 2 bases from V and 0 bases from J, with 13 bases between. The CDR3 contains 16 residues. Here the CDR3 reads CASSLVRGAANYGYTF. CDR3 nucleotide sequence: TGTGCCAGCAGTTTAGTCCGGGGGGCCGCTAACTATGGCTACACCTTC.

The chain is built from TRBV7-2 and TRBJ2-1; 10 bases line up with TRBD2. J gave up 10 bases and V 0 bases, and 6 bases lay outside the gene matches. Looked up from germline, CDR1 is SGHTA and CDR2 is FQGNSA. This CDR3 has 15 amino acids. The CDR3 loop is CASSLASGGVKEQFF. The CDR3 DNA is TGTGCCAGCAGCTTAGCGAGCGGGGGGGTAAAGGAGCAGTTCTTC.

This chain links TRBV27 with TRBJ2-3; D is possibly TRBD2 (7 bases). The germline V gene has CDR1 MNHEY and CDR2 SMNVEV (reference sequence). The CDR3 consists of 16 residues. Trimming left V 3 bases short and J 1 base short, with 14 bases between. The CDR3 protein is CASSLTRGAGTDTQYF. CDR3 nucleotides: TGTGCCAGCAGTTTGACACGGGGGGCTGGCACAGATACGCAGTATTTT.

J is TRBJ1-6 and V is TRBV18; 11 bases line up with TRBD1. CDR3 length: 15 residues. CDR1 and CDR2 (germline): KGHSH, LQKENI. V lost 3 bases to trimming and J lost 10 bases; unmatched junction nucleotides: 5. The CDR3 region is CASSPGQGAGSPLHF. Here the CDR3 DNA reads TGTGCCAGCTCACCCGGACAGGGGGCAGGGTCACCCCTCCACTTT.

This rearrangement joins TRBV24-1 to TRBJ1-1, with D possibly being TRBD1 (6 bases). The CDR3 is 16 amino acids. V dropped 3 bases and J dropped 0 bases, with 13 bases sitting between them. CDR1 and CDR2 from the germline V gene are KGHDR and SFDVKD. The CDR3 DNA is TGTGCCACCAGTGATCCACCGGGACATCTGAACACTGAAGCTTTCTTT. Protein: CATSDPPGHLNTEAFF.

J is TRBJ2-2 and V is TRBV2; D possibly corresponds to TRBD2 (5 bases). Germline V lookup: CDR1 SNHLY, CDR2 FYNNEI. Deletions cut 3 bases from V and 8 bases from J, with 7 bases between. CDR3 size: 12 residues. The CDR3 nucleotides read TGTGCCAGCAGTGACGGGGTAGGGGAGCTGTTTTTT. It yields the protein CASSDGVGELFF.

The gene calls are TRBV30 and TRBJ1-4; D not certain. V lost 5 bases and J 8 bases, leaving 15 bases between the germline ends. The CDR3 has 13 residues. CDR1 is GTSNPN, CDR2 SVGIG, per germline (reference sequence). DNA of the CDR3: TGTGCCTGGGATCCAGGTCACCGCGAAAAACTGTTTTTT. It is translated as CAWDPGHREKLFF.